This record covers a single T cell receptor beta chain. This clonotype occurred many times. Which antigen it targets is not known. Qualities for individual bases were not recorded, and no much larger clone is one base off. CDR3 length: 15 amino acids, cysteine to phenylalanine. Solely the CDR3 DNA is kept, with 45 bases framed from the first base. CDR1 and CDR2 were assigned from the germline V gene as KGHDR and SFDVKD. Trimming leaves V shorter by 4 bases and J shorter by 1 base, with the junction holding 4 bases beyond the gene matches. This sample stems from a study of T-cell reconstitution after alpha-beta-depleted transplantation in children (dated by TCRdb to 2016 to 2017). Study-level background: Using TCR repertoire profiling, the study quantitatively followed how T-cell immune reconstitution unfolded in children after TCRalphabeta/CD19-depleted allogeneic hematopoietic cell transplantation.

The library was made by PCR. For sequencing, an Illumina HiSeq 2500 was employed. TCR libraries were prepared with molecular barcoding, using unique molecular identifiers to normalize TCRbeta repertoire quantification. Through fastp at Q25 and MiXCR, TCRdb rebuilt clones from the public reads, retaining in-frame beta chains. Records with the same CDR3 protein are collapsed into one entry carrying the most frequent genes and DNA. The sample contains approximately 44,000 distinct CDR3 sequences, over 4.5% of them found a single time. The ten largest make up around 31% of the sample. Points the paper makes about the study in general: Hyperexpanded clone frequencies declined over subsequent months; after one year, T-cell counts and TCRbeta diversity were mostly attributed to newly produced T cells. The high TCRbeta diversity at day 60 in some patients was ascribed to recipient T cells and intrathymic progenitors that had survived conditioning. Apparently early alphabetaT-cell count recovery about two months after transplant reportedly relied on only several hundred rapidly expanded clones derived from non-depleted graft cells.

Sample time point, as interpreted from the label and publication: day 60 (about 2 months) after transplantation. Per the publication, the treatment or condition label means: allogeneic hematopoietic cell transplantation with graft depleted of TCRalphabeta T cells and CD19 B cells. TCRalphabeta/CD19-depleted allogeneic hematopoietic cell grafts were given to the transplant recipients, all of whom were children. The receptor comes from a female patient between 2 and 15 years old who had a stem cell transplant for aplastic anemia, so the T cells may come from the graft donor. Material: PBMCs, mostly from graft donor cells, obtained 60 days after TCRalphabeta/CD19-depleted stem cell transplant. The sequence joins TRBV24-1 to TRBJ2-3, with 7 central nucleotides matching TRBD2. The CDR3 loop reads CATSESGTCTDTQYF. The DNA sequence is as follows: TGTGCCACCAGTGAGAGCGGGACTTGCACAGATACGCAGTATTTT.